Shown below are 11 T cell receptor beta chains from a single sample sequenced in a study of response to subunit inactivated influenza vaccine. From the RT-PCR reads, TCRdb called clonotypes with MiXCR, one entry per CDR3 protein. Of approximately 490,000 distinct CDR3 sequences in the sample, about 7.2% were seen once. The sample consisted of PBMCs from blood, taken around 2 years after vaccination. The receptors were gathered from a man aged 50-75 years who received an inactivated influenza vaccine.

The V and J genes are TRBV12-3 or TRBV12-4 and TRBJ2-1, with D tentatively TRBD2 (7 bases). Trimming removed 1 base at V and 10 bases at J, with 11 bases between. This CDR3 region has 13 residues. CDR3 sequence: CASSLGGGAEQFF. In DNA form, the CDR3 reads TGTGCCAGCAGTTTAGGAGGGGGGGCCGAGCAGTTCTTC.

The chain carries TRBV20-1 and TRBJ2-4, with TRBD2 matching over 7 bases. The CDR3 runs to 19 residues. After removal of 0 bases from V and 3 bases from J, the junction contained 17 bases not matched to a gene. In germline, CDR1 is DFQATT, CDR2 SNEGSKA (reference sequence). The CDR3 nucleotides read TGCAGTGCTAGAGATCAAATTTTGGGCGGGAGTACGGACAAAAACATTCAGTACTTC. This gives the protein CSARDQILGGSTDKNIQYF.

This clonotype has a count of ten or more. The genes are TRBV29-1 and TRBJ2-7; no reliable D call. V was trimmed by 2 bases and J by 6 bases, leaving 8 bases between them. The CDR3 length is 11 residues. Germline CDR1 and CDR2: SQVTM and ANQGSEA. CDR3 in DNA: TGCAGCGTTGAATCTAGATCCGAGCAGTACTTC. It is translated as CSVESRSEQYF.

This clonotype was counted between two and nine times. The chain is built from TRBV2 and TRBJ2-7, with 10 bases that match TRBD2. J was trimmed by 6 bases and V by 6 bases; bases with no gene match: 11. Germline lookup yields CDR1 SNHLY and CDR2 FYNNEI. The CDR3 has 15 amino acids. CDR3 in amino acids: CASSPGTSVYREQYF. The DNA of the CDR3 is TGTGCCAGCAGCCCCGGGACTAGCGTTTATCGCGAGCAGTACTTC.

This clonotype was found a few times. The chain carries TRBV11-2 and TRBJ2-1; 8 bases agree with TRBD2. The V gene's germline CDR1 is SGHAT and CDR2 FQNNGV. The CDR3 spans 15 residues. V trimming: 1 base; J trimming: 4 bases; junction bases outside the gene matches: 3. CDR3 nucleotides: TGTGCCAGCAGCTTAGGCGGGGGGCATTACAATGAGCAGTTCTTC. It yields the protein CASSLGGGHYNEQFF. Using reference TRBV11-2 and TRBJ2-1 for the parts outside the CDR3, the full variable domain is EAGVAQSPRYKIIEKRQSVAFWCNPISGHATLYWYQQILGQGPKLLIQFQNNGVVDDSQLPKDRFSAERLKGVDSTLKIQPAKLEDSAVYLCASSLGGGHYNEQFFGPGTRLTVL.

This clonotype was found a few times. CDR3 loop: CASSLISGGDTDTQYF. The CDR3 DNA follows: TGTGCCAGCAGCCTAATCAGCGGGGGGGACACAGATACGCAGTATTTT. The chain is built from TRBV7-9 and TRBJ2-3, with 10 bases that match TRBD2. The CDR3 has 16 amino acids. CDR1 and CDR2 from the germline V gene are SEHNR and FQNEAQ (reference sequence). The V gene end was trimmed by 5 bases and the J gene end by 2 bases; junction bases not matched to a gene: 7.

Of note for this clonotype: Possible read error: a much larger clone is one base away. The chain links TRBV5-1 to TRBJ2-1, with D possibly TRBD1 on 5 matching bases. Between the trimmed V and J ends, which lost 2 bases and 3 bases, there was a span of 15 bases. Germline V gives CDR1 SGHRS, CDR2 YFSETQ. CDR3 size: 16 residues. The CDR3 sequence: CASSLEVWGRYNEQFF. Written as DNA, the CDR3 is TGCGCCAGCAGCTTAGAGGTGTGGGGCCGCTACAATGAGCAGTTCTTC.

The chain is built from TRBV20-1 and TRBJ2-7; D possibly corresponds to TRBD2 (5 bases). Germline CDR1 is DFQATT and CDR2 is SNEGSKA (reference sequence). The CDR3 is 13 residues long. The ends were cut back, 5 bases at V and 1 base at J, with 12 bases in the middle. This CDR3 reads CSAPGLGSYEQYF. As DNA, the CDR3 is TGCAGTGCTCCGGGGTTAGGGTCCTACGAGCAGTACTTC.

This chain links TRBV12-3 or TRBV12-4 with TRBJ1-5; D not certain. The V and J ends lost 5 bases and 5 bases respectively, with 10 bases between them. This CDR3 is built from 13 residues. The CDR3 region has the DNA TGTGCCAGCAGTCCAAATAGGGATCAGCCCCAGCATTTT. This codes for CASSPNRDQPQHF.

The rearrangement links TRBV4-3 to TRBJ1-2; D perhaps matches TRBD1 (6 bases). Trimming left V 2 bases short and J 4 bases short, with 14 bases between. The V gene's germline CDR1 is LGHNA and CDR2 YSLEER. The CDR3 runs to 15 residues. In DNA, the CDR3 is TGCGCCAGCAGCCAAATAACAGGGTCCGGCTATGGCTACACCTTC. Its translation is CASSQITGSGYGYTF.

This clonotype was observed a handful of times. The genes are TRBV20-1 and TRBJ2-1; TRBD1 matches at 9 bases. This CDR3 comprises 16 residues. Germline values: CDR1 DFQATT, CDR2 SNEGSKA (reference sequence). Unmatched junction bases numbered 9, after V lost 2 bases and J lost 4 bases. CDR3 sequence reads: CSARNPGQGRYNEQFF. CDR3 nucleotides: TGCAGTGCTAGAAACCCGGGACAGGGCCGATACAATGAGCAGTTCTTC.